This T cell receptor beta chain was identified in a study of blood T cell repertoires in COVID-19. The overall study: Acute and convalescent COVID-19 samples came from the United States, Italy and Spain. T cells, B-cell-depleted T cells, or PBMCs supplied cDNA or gDNA.

CDR1 and CDR2 from the germline V gene are MNHNS and SASEGT. The CDR3 runs to 16 residues. The V gene lost 0 bases and the J gene lost 5 bases, with 16 bases spanning the gap. Measured with immunoSEQ multiplex PCR; TCRdb has only the in-frame clones, and not every one. The sample holds 90,000 to 150,000 clones; approximately 87% are singletons and the top ten take 3.9%. This clone was picked up a small number of times. The receptor's source is a man in his sixties with acute or convalescent COVID-19. This chain links TRBV6-1 with TRBJ2-5, with D possibly TRBD2 on 6 matching bases. The source material was peripheral blood. CDR3 protein: CASSEARGSYAETQYF. Here the CDR3 DNA reads TGTGCCAGCAGTGAAGCCCGGGGGTCCTATGCTGAGACCCAGTACTTC.